The rows below give T cell receptor beta chains drawn from one sample of a study of shared clonotypes between healthy human individuals. Here immunoSEQ multiplex PCR was the method, and the copy in TCRdb shows in-frame clones only, minus some. The sample consists of about 2.2 million clones, approximately 94% of them appearing once. What was sequenced was naive CD8+ T cells from PBMCs. All receptors derive from a man younger than 35 in good health. Some clones in this sample may be carry-over from other donors' samples. CDR3s include the opening cysteine and the closing phenylalanine or tryptophan. Fields, in order: D gene, J gene, clone size, V gene, CDR3 DNA, CDR3 protein. D genes are given only for firm matches. Clone size is shown for a subset of rows, as once, few, many or a class of expanded clone.

>-|TRBJ1-2|-|TRBV5-1
TGCGCCAGCAGCTGGGGCTCAAACTATGGCTACACCTTC
CASSWGSNYGYTF
>-|TRBJ1-2|-|TRBV9
TGTGCCAGCAGCGGAGGGAACTACACCTTC
CASSGGNYTF
>-|TRBJ2-2|-|TRBV30
TGTGCCTGGAGGAGGGACACAACGAACACCGGGGAGCTGTTTTTT
CAWRRDTTNTGELFF
>TRBD1|TRBJ2-3|once|TRBV7-9
TGTGCCAGCAGCTCGAGACAGGGAAGTCGCACAGATACGCAGTATTTT
CASSSRQGSRTDTQYF
>TRBD1|TRBJ1-2|-|TRBV7-8
TGTGCCAGCAGCTCCTCCACCGGGACAGAATATGGCTACACCTTC
CASSSSTGTEYGYTF
>TRBD2|TRBJ2-2|few|TRBV4-3
TGCGCCAGCAGCCAAACTAGCGTTTCGGCCGGGGAGCTGTTTTTT
CASSQTSVSAGELFF
>-|TRBJ1-2|-|TRBV9
TGTGCCAGCAGTGCCCCCCAGGGGATCAACTATGGCTACACCTTC
CASSAPQGINYGYTF
>-|TRBJ1-1|-|TRBV5-8
TGTGCCAGCAGCTTGGGACAGTGGGGAGCTTTCTTT
CASSLGQWGAFF
>-|TRBJ1-2|once|TRBV19
TGTGCCAGACCTCACCCCCACAGACAGGCTGCTCTTGGCTACACCTTC
CARPHPHRQAALGYTF
>-|TRBJ1-1|few|TRBV10-3
TGTGCCATCAGTGAGTCGAAGGCCACTGAAGCTTTCTTT
CAISESKATEAFF
>TRBD2|TRBJ2-7|once|TRBV7-9
TGTGCCAGCAGCGTACATCACACTAGCGGGAAGGCGTATGAGCAGTACTTC
CASSVHHTSGKAYEQYF
>-|TRBJ2-5|-|TRBV7-9
TGTGCCAGCAGCGAGGGCAAAGAGACCCAGTACTTC
CASSEGKETQYF
>-|TRBJ1-5|-|TRBV27
TGTGCCAGCAGCGCCGGGGGCAATCAGCCCCAGCATTTT
CASSAGGNQPQHF
>-|TRBJ1-1|-|TRBV6-6
TGTGCCAGCAGTTACTCGGAGGGAGGCACTGAAGCTTTCTTT
CASSYSEGGTEAFF
>-|TRBJ1-2|-|TRBV30
TGTGCCTGGAACGACGAGGCAGCCTATGGCTACACCTTC
CAWNDEAAYGYTF
>TRBD1|TRBJ2-7|-|TRBV7-9
TGTGCCAGCAGCACGACAGGGGATATCGAGCAGTACTTC
CASSTTGDIEQYF
>TRBD1|TRBJ2-7|-|TRBV7-9
TGTGCCAGCAGTGAAGGAGACAGGGTCGCCTACGAGCAGTACTTC
CASSEGDRVAYEQYF
>TRBD1|TRBJ2-7|-|TRBV7-9
TGTGCCAGCAGCTTAGGCAGGGGGCTGTACGAGCAGTACTTC
CASSLGRGLYEQYF
>-|TRBJ2-1|once|TRBV10-3
TGTGCCATCCTGGGAGACTACAATGAGCAGTTCTTC
CAILGDYNEQFF
>TRBD2|TRBJ2-5|once|TRBV7-8
TGTGCCAGCAGCTTAGCGCTTTCGGGAGGGGAGCAAGAGACCCAGTACTTC
CASSLALSGGEQETQYF
>-|TRBJ2-2|-|TRBV7-8
TGTGCCAGCAGCTTAGGAACAGAGCACCGGGAGCTGTTTTTT
CASSLGTEHRELFF
>-|TRBJ1-2|-|TRBV29-1
TGCAGCGTTGTAGGGGGGGCCCCTTCTGGCTACACCTTC
CSVVGGAPSGYTF
>TRBD2|TRBJ2-5|-|TRBV11-2
TGTGCCAGCAGCTTAGGACTAGCGGGAGAAAAAGAGACCCAGTACTTC
CASSLGLAGEKETQYF
>-|TRBJ2-7|-|TRBV10-3
TGTGCCATCAGTGACGGGGTTTACGAGCAGTACTTC
CAISDGVYEQYF